These 17 T cell receptor beta chains were sequenced from one sample in a study of CD4+ T cells in melanoma. Libraries were prepared by immunoSEQ multiplex PCR; TCRdb keeps only in-frame clonotypes and omits some of them. The sample lists 20,000 to 25,000 clones; around 80% were seen once. The sequencing sample was made of cells from a culture (not recorded whether cultured in vitro). The receptors come from a human donor with melanoma.

V is TRBV2 and J is TRBJ2-7; 9 positions match TRBD1. Trimming cost V 8 bases and J 0 bases; bases outside gene matches: 5. The germline gives CDR1 SNHLY, CDR2 FYNNEI. This CDR3 comprises 14 residues. CDR3 sequence: CASRDRVSSYEQYF. CDR3 bases: TGTGCCAGCCGGGACAGGGTAAGCTCCTACGAGCAGTACTTC. The whole variable domain, filled in from reference TRBV2 and TRBJ2-7, reads EPEVTQTPSHQVTQMGQEVILRCVPISNHLYFYWYRQILGQKVEFLVSFYNNEISEKSEIFDDQFSVERPDGSNFTLKIRSTKLEDSAMYFCASRDRVSSYEQYFGPGTRLTVT.

The V and J genes are TRBV11-2 and TRBJ1-3; no clear D. Germline-derived CDR1 and CDR2 are SGHAT and FQNNGV. V lost 4 bases and J lost 0, with 10 bases in between. This CDR3 spans 15 amino acids. The CDR3 DNA sequence: TGTGCCAGCAGCTCCGGCAGACTCTCTGGAAACACCATATATTTT. This gives the protein CASSSGRLSGNTIYF.

The count of this clone is one. V is TRBV15 and J is TRBJ1-2, with 7 bases identical to TRBD1. The CDR3 has 17 amino acids. Germline values: CDR1 LNHNV, CDR2 YYDKDF (reference sequence). The V gene end was trimmed by 1 base and the J gene end by 2 bases; junction bases not matched to a gene: 10. The DNA for the CDR3 is TGTGCCACCAGCAGAGCCCGGGACAGACAAAAGAACTATGGCTACACCTTC. Translation: CATSRARDRQKNYGYTF. The full variable domain, completed using reference TRBV15 and TRBJ1-2, is DAMVIQNPRYQVTQFGKPVTLSCSQTLNHNVMYWYQQKSSQAPKLLFHYYDKDFNNEADTPDNFQSRRPNTSFCFLDIRSPGLGDTAMYLCATSRARDRQKNYGYTFGSGTRLTVV.

The chain is built from TRBV11-3 and TRBJ2-1, with D tentatively TRBD2 (7 bases). The CDR3 is made up of 15 amino acids. V lost 5 bases to trimming and J lost 9 bases, with 20 bases between them. Germline lookup yields CDR1 SGHNT and CDR2 YENEEA. For the CDR3, the DNA is TGTGCCAGCAGCCAGGGAGGGGGGGGGATCCCTGAGCAGTTCTTC. Translated, it gives CASSQGGGGIPEQFF.

CDR3 region: CASSPWTSGETQYF. In DNA, the CDR3 is TGTGCCAGCAGTCCTTGGACTAGCGGGGAGACCCAGTACTTC. The genes are TRBV27 and TRBJ2-5, with 11 bases matching TRBD2. With V trimmed by 5 bases and J by 5 bases, 4 bases remained unmatched. CDR1 and CDR2 from the germline V gene are MNHEY and SMNVEV (reference sequence). The CDR3 has 14 residues.

V and J are TRBV6-5 and TRBJ1-5; D not resolved. Germline CDR1 MNHEY, CDR2 SVGAGI. This CDR3 region has 15 residues. Trimming removed 6 bases at V and 4 bases at J, with 16 bases between. The chain's CDR3 is CASSPREGGNQPQHF. CDR3 bases: TGTGCCAGCAGCCCTCGGGAGGGCGGTAATCAGCCCCAGCATTTT.

The chain couples TRBV30 to TRBJ1-6; D may be TRBD1 (6 bases). V was shortened by 0 bases and J by 10 bases, with 16 bases between the two germline ends. CDR1 is GTSNPN and CDR2 is SVGIG in the germline V gene (reference sequence). This CDR3 has 15 residues. The CDR3 sequence is CAWSVAGQGKSPLHF. The CDR3 DNA reads as TGTGCCTGGAGTGTGGCTGGGCAGGGGAAGTCACCCCTCCACTTT.

This clone appeared a single time. The rearrangement links TRBV6-5 to TRBJ1-3; D is perhaps TRBD1 (6 bases). Trimming cost V 8 bases and J 0 bases, with 8 bases left between them. The CDR3 consists of 13 residues. Per germline, CDR1 MNHEY and CDR2 SVGAGI. The DNA for the CDR3 is TGTGCCAGCGGGGGCTTCTCTGGAAACACCATATATTTT. This gives the protein CASGGFSGNTIYF.

The chain couples TRBV4-1 to TRBJ1-1, with a possible D match to TRBD1 (6 bases). This CDR3 has 13 residues. V was clipped by 4 bases and J by 0 bases, with 6 bases between them. CDR1 is MGHRA, CDR2 YSYEKL, per germline. CDR3 sequence (DNA): TGCGCCAGCAGCCGGACAGTGAACACTGAAGCTTTCTTT. The encoded protein is CASSRTVNTEAFF.

This clone was picked up one time. The chain uses TRBV2 and TRBJ2-5, with D perhaps TRBD1 (5 bases). The CDR3 spans 12 residues. CDR1 is SNHLY and CDR2 is FYNNEI in the germline V gene. V lost 8 bases and J 4 bases, leaving 11 bases between the germline ends. CDR3 amino acids: CASSGMGETQYF. The CDR3 bases are TGTGCCAGCTCAGGGATGGGAGAGACCCAGTACTTC. Together with reference TRBV2 and TRBJ2-5, the CDR3 gives the full variable domain: EPEVTQTPSHQVTQMGQEVILRCVPISNHLYFYWYRQILGQKVEFLVSFYNNEISEKSEIFDDQFSVERPDGSNFTLKIRSTKLEDSAMYFCASSGMGETQYFGPGTRLLVL.

The chain joins TRBV2 to TRBJ2-7, with D perhaps matching TRBD1 (5 bases). The CDR3 sequence is 14 residues long. V lost 8 bases to trimming and J lost 1 base, with 15 bases between them. Germline lookup yields CDR1 SNHLY and CDR2 FYNNEI. The CDR3 protein is CASLQGWESYEQYF. In DNA, the CDR3 is TGTGCCAGCCTGCAGGGCTGGGAATCCTACGAGCAGTACTTC.

This chain joins TRBV2 and TRBJ1-2; no reliable D call. CDR3 length equals 14 residues. Germline CDR1 is SNHLY and CDR2 is FYNNEI. Trimming took off 6 bases at V and 4 bases at J, with 15 bases between the two ends. For the CDR3, the DNA is TGTGCCAGCAGAGGTAAAGGGCCCGTCTATGGCTACACCTTC. Translated, it gives CASRGKGPVYGYTF.

This sequence joins TRBV27 and TRBJ1-1; no clear D. The germline V and J ends were trimmed by 8 bases and 3 bases, with 13 bases remaining between them. This CDR3 has 13 residues. Germline CDR1 is MNHEY and CDR2 is SMNVEV (reference sequence). This CDR3 reads CASHRIPHTEAFF. The DNA for the CDR3 is TGTGCCAGCCACCGAATTCCGCACACTGAAGCTTTCTTT.

There are a few counts of this clone. The V gene is TRBV2, the J gene TRBJ1-5; 11 bases fit TRBD1. Trimming at V came to 6 bases and at J to 2 bases, leaving 9 bases not matched to a gene. The V gene's germline CDR1 is SNHLY and CDR2 FYNNEI. This CDR3 is 17 amino acids long. In nucleotides, the CDR3 is TGTGCCAGCAGGGCCGGGACAGGGGGTTGGGGCAATCAGCCCCAGCATTTT. This translates into CASRAGTGGWGNQPQHF.

The V and J genes are TRBV10-3 and TRBJ2-3, with 15 bases lining up with TRBD2. Trimming removed 6 bases from V and 4 bases from J; junction bases left unmatched: 8. This CDR3 has 17 amino acids. Germline loops: CDR1 ENHRY, CDR2 SYGVKD. CDR3 nucleotide sequence: TGTGCCATCAGCGGGGGACTAGCGGGGGGTGGCCCAGATACGCAGTATTTT. Translating gives CAISGGLAGGGPDTQYF.

This clone was recorded a few times. The V and J genes are TRBV6-6 and TRBJ1-1; D is perhaps TRBD1 (6 bases). Germline V gene sequence: CDR1 MNHNY, CDR2 SVGAGI (reference sequence). The CDR3 is made up of 14 amino acids. Trimming shortened V by 6 bases and J by 1 base, and 12 bases separated the two germline ends. The CDR3 is CASRTRGENTEAFF. In nucleotides, the CDR3 is TGTGCCAGCAGAACCAGGGGAGAGAACACTGAAGCTTTCTTT.

With respect to this clone: Other DNA sequences from this sample encode an identical CDR3 as well. The chain recombines TRBV7-9 with TRBJ1-2; no reliable D call. The CDR3 loop spans 12 amino acids. Germline assignment: CDR1 SEHNR and CDR2 FQNEAQ (reference sequence). V was shortened by 1 base and J by 5 bases, with 5 bases between the two germline ends. CDR3 nucleotide sequence: TGTGCCAGCAGCTTAGAAGGATATGGCTACACCTTC. Protein product: CASSLEGYGYTF.